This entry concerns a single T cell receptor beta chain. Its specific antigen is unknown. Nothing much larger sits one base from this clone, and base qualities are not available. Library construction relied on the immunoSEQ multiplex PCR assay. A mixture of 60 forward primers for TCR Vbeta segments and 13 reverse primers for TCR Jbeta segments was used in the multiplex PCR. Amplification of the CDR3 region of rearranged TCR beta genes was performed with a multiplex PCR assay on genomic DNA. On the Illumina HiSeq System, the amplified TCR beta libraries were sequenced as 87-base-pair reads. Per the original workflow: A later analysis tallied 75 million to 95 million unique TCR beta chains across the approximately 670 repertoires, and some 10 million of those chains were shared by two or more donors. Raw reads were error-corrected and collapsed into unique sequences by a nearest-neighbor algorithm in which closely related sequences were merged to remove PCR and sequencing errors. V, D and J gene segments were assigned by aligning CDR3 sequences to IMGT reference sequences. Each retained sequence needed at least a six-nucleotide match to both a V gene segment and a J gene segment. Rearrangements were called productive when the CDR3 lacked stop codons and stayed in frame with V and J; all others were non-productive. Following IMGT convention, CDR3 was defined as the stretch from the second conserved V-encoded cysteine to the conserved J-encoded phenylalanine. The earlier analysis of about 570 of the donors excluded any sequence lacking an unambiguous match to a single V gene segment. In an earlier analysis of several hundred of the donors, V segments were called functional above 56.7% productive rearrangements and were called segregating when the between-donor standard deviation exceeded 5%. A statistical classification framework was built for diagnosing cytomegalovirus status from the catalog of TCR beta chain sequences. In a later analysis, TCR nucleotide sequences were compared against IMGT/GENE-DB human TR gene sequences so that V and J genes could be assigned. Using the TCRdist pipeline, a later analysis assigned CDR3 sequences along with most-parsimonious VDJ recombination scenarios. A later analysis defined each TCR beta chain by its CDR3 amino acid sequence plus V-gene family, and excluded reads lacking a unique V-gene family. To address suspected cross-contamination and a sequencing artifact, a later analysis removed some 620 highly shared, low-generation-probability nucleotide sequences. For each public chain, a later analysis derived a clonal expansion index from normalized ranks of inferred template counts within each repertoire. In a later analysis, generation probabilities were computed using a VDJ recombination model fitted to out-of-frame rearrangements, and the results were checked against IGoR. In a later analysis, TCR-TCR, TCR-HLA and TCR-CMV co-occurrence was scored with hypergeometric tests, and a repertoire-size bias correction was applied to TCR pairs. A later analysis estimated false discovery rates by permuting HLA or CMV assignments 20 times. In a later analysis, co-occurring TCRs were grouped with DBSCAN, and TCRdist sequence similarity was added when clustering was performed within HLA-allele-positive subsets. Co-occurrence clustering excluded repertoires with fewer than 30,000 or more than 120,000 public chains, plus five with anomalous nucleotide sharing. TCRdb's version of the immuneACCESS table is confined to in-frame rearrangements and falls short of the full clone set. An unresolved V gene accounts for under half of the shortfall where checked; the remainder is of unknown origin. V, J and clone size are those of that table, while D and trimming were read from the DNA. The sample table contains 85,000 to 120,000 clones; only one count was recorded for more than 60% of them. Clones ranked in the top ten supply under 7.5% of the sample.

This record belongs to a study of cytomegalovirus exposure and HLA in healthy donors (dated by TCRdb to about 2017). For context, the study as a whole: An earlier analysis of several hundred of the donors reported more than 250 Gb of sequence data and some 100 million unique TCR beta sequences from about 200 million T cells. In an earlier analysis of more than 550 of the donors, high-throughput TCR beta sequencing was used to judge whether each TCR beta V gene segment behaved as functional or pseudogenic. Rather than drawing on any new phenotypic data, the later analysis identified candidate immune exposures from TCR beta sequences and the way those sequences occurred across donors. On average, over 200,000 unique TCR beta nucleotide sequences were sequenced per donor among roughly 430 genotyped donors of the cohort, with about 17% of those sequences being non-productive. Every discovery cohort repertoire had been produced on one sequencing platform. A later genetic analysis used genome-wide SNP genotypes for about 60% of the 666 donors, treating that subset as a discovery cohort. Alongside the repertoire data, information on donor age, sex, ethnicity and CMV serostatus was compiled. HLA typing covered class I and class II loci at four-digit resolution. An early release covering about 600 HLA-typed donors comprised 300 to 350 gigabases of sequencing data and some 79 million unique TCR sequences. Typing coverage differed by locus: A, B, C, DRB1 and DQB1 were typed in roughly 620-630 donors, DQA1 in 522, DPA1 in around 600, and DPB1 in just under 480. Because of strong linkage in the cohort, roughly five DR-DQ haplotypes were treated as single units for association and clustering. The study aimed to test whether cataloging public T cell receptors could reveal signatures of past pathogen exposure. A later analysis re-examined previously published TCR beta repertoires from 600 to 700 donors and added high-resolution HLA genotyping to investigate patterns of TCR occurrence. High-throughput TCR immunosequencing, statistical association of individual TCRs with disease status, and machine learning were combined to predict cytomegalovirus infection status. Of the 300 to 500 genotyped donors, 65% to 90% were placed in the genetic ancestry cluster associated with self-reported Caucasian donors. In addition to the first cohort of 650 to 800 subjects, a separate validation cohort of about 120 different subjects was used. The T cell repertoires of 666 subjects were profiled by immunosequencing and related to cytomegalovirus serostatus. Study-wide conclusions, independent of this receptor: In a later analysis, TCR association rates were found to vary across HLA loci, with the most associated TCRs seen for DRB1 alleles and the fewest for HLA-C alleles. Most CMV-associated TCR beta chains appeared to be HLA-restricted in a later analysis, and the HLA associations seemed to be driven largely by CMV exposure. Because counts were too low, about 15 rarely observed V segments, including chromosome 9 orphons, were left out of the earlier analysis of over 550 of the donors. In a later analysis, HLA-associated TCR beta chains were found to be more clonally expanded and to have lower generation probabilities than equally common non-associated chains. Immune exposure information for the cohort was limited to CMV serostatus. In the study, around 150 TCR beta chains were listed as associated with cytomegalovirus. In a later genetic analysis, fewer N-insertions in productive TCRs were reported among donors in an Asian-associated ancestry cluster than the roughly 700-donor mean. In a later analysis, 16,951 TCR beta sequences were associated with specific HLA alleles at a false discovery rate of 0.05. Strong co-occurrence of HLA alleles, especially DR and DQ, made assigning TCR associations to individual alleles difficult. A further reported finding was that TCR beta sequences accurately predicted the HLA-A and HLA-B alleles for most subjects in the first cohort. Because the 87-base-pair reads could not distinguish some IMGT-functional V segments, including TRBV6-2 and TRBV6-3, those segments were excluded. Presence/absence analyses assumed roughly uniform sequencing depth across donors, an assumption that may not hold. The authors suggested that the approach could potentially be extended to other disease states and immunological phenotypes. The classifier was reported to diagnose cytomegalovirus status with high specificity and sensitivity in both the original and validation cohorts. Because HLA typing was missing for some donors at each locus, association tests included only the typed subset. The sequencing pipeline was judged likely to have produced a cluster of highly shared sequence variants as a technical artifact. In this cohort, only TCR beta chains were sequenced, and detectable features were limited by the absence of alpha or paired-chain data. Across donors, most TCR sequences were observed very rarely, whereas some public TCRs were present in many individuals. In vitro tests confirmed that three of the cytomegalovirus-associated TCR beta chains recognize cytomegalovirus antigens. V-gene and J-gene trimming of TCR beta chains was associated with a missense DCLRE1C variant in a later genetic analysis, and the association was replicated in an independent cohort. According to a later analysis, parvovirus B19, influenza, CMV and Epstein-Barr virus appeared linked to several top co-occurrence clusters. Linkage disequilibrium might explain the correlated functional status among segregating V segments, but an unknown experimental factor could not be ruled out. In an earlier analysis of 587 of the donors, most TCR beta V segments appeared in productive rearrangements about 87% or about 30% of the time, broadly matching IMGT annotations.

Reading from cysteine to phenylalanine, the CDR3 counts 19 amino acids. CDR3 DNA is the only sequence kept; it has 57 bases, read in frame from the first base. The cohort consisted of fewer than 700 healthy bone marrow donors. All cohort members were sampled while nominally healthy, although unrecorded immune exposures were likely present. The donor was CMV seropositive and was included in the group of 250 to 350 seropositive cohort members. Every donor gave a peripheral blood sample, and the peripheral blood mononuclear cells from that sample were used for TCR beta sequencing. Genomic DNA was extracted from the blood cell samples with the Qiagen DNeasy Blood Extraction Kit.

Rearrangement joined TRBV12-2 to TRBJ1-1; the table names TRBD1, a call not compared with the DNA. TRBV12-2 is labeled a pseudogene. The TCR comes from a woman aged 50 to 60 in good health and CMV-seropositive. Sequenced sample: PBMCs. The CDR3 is CASRLVSGTGEEMNTEAFF. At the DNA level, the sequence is TGTGCAAGTCGCTTAGTAAGTGGGACAGGGGAGGAAATGAACACTGAAGCTTTCTTT.